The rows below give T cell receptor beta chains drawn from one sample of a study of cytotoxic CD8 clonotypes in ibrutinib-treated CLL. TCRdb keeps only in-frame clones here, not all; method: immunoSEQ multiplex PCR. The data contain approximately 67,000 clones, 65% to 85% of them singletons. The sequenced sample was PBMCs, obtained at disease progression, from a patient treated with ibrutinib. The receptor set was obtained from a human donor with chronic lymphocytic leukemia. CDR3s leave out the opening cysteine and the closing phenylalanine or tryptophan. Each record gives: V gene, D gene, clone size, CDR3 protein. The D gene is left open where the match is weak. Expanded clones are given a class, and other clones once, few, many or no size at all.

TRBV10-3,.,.,AITSRNEQF
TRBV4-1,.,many,ASSQLGNTEAF
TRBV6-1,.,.,ASSEAPETDTQY
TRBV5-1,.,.,ASSLVVTGANVLT
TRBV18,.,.,ASSPPTGYGYT
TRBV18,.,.,ASSLAGTQETQY
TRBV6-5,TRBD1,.,ASGTGNNSPLH
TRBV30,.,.,AWSGPPVFNEQF
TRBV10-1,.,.,ASSLTRPSYEQY
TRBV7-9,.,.,ASSTFMNTEAF
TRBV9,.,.,ASSSTEWGAGGYT
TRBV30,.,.,AWSNQRWKWGETQY
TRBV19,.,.,ASRSTGLPYEQY